A selection of T cell receptor beta chains follows, all from one sample in a study of spatial heterogeneity in lung cancer. TCRdb reprocessed the 5' RACE reads with MiXCR, giving one entry per CDR3 protein. The table includes about 38,000 distinct CDR3 sequences, 7.5% detected once. The source was PBMCs, collected at surgery. The receptors were gathered from a male donor with early-stage non-small cell lung cancer. Both conserved end residues are part of each CDR3. Fields, in order: clone size, D gene, V gene, J gene, CDR3 DNA, CDR3 protein. The D gene is left open where the match is weak. Expanded clones are given a class, and other clones once, few, many or no size at all.

clone_size: NA
d_call: NA
v_call: TRBV5-8
j_call: TRBJ2-1
cdr3_nt: TGTGCCAGCAGCTTGGGGTTCCAGCTTAATGAGCAGTTCTTC
cdr3_aa: CASSLGFQLNEQFF

clone_size: few
d_call: TRBD1
v_call: TRBV27
j_call: TRBJ1-2
cdr3_nt: TGTGCCAGCAGCAGACAGGGGTACTATGGCTACACCTTC
cdr3_aa: CASSRQGYYGYTF

clone_size: many
d_call: TRBD2
v_call: TRBV11-2
j_call: TRBJ2-1
cdr3_nt: TGTGCCAGCAGCCTAGCGGGAGTATCAAATGAGCAGTTCTTC
cdr3_aa: CASSLAGVSNEQFF

clone_size: few
d_call: NA
v_call: TRBV7-2
j_call: TRBJ1-1
cdr3_nt: TGTGCCAGCAGCTTAGGCAGGGATCGGGGGAAAGCTTTCTTT
cdr3_aa: CASSLGRDRGKAFF

clone_size: many
d_call: TRBD2
v_call: TRBV6-5
j_call: TRBJ2-1
cdr3_nt: TGTGCCAGCAGTTCCCCCCGGAGCGGGGGGCGAGATGAGCAGTTCTTC
cdr3_aa: CASSSPRSGGRDEQFF

clone_size: few
d_call: NA
v_call: TRBV4-3
j_call: TRBJ1-3
cdr3_nt: TGCGCCAGCAGCCAAGGCAACTCTGGAAACACCATATATTTT
cdr3_aa: CASSQGNSGNTIYF

clone_size: NA
d_call: NA
v_call: TRBV20-1
j_call: TRBJ1-1
cdr3_nt: TGCAGTGCCACGACTGAGATGAACACTGAAGCTTTCTTT
cdr3_aa: CSATTEMNTEAFF

clone_size: many
d_call: NA
v_call: TRBV7-2
j_call: TRBJ1-4
cdr3_nt: TGTGCCAGCAGCTCCCGGGACAAGCCCGGAAAACTGTTTTTT
cdr3_aa: CASSSRDKPGKLFF

clone_size: many
d_call: TRBD1
v_call: TRBV30
j_call: TRBJ1-1
cdr3_nt: TGTGCCTGGACTCAGTCCCCGGGACAGAGAAACACTGAAGCTTTCTTT
cdr3_aa: CAWTQSPGQRNTEAFF

clone_size: many
d_call: TRBD2
v_call: TRBV6-4
j_call: TRBJ2-1
cdr3_nt: TGTGCCAGCAGTAAGACTAGCGGGCCCAATGAGCAGTTCTTC
cdr3_aa: CASSKTSGPNEQFF

clone_size: many
d_call: NA
v_call: TRBV7-3
j_call: TRBJ2-1
cdr3_nt: TGTGCCAGCAGCTTAACATACAATGAGCAGTTCTTC
cdr3_aa: CASSLTYNEQFF

clone_size: NA
d_call: TRBD1
v_call: TRBV5-4
j_call: TRBJ1-1
cdr3_nt: TGTGCCAGCAGCTTTAGACAGGGGACCGGGGCTTTCTTT
cdr3_aa: CASSFRQGTGAFF

clone_size: many
d_call: NA
v_call: TRBV4-2
j_call: TRBJ1-6
cdr3_nt: TGTGCCAGCAGCCAAGGGGAAATCCCTTTGTCACCCCTCCACTTT
cdr3_aa: CASSQGEIPLSPLHF

clone_size: few
d_call: NA
v_call: TRBV19
j_call: TRBJ2-1
cdr3_nt: TGTGCCAGTAGTCCTAGCGCGAGAGGGTCCTACAATGAGCAGTTCTTC
cdr3_aa: CASSPSARGSYNEQFF

clone_size: few
d_call: NA
v_call: TRBV4-3
j_call: TRBJ2-3
cdr3_nt: TGCGCCAGCAGCCCTGATTCCGGTGAAGATACGCAGTATTTT
cdr3_aa: CASSPDSGEDTQYF

clone_size: many
d_call: TRBD1
v_call: TRBV12-3/TRBV12-4
j_call: TRBJ1-1
cdr3_nt: TGTGCCAGCATAATCGGGGACAGGCCGGTACGGACTGAAGCTTTCTTT
cdr3_aa: CASIIGDRPVRTEAFF

clone_size: NA
d_call: NA
v_call: TRBV5-4
j_call: TRBJ1-2
cdr3_nt: TGTGCCAGCAGAATACGTAGCAGAGGTTATGGCTACACCTTC
cdr3_aa: CASRIRSRGYGYTF

clone_size: many
d_call: TRBD2
v_call: TRBV28
j_call: TRBJ2-1
cdr3_nt: TGTGCCAGCTCTGGGGAGGGCCTGTTCCATGAGCAGTTCTTC
cdr3_aa: CASSGEGLFHEQFF

clone_size: many
d_call: NA
v_call: TRBV21-1
j_call: TRBJ1-2
cdr3_nt: TGTGCCAGCAGCAACCCCAGAGAAAACTATGGCTACACCTTC
cdr3_aa: CASSNPRENYGYTF

clone_size: many
d_call: NA
v_call: TRBV18
j_call: TRBJ2-5
cdr3_nt: TGTGCCAGCTCACCACCGTCGAAGACCCTCGGGACCCAGTACTTC
cdr3_aa: CASSPPSKTLGTQYF

clone_size: few
d_call: NA
v_call: TRBV7-9
j_call: TRBJ2-3
cdr3_nt: TGTGCCAGCAGCTTGAGTGCCGGGTGGGATACGCAGTATTTT
cdr3_aa: CASSLSAGWDTQYF

clone_size: few
d_call: TRBD2
v_call: TRBV14
j_call: TRBJ2-2
cdr3_nt: TGTGCCAGCAGCCCCCGTACTAGCGTATTCACCGGGGAGCTGTTTTTT
cdr3_aa: CASSPRTSVFTGELFF

clone_size: many
d_call: TRBD1
v_call: TRBV12-3/TRBV12-4
j_call: TRBJ2-1
cdr3_nt: TGTGCCAGCAGTTCCGACATCGGACAGGGTGTCCATGAGCAGTTCTTC
cdr3_aa: CASSSDIGQGVHEQFF

clone_size: few
d_call: TRBD2
v_call: TRBV4-2
j_call: TRBJ2-5
cdr3_nt: TGTGCCAGCAGCCAAGGACTAGCGGGAGAAGAGACCCAGTACTTC
cdr3_aa: CASSQGLAGEETQYF

clone_size: many
d_call: TRBD2
v_call: TRBV6-2/TRBV6-3
j_call: TRBJ2-1
cdr3_nt: TGTGCCAGCCGGGAGGGGACCGGCGAGCAGTTCTTC
cdr3_aa: CASREGTGEQFF

clone_size: many
d_call: NA
v_call: TRBV7-2
j_call: TRBJ2-3
cdr3_nt: TGTGCCAGCAGCCCGGGGGGCCTCGGGCTCACAGATACGCAGTATTTT
cdr3_aa: CASSPGGLGLTDTQYF

clone_size: few
d_call: NA
v_call: TRBV7-7
j_call: TRBJ2-5
cdr3_nt: TGTGCTAGCAGCTTAGCCGGTTCCGAAGAGACCCAGTACTTC
cdr3_aa: CASSLAGSEETQYF

clone_size: NA
d_call: NA
v_call: TRBV4-3
j_call: TRBJ1-2
cdr3_nt: TGCGCCAGCAGCCACTCACCTAACTATGGCTACACCTTC
cdr3_aa: CASSHSPNYGYTF

clone_size: NA
d_call: TRBD2
v_call: TRBV7-3
j_call: TRBJ2-5
cdr3_nt: TGTGCCAGCAGCTCCTTAGCGGGAGACCAAGAGACCCAGTACTTC
cdr3_aa: CASSSLAGDQETQYF

clone_size: many
d_call: TRBD2
v_call: TRBV7-8
j_call: TRBJ2-5
cdr3_nt: TGTGCCAGCAGCTTGAGCGGGGGGCTCCAAGAGACCCAGTACTTC
cdr3_aa: CASSLSGGLQETQYF

clone_size: NA
d_call: TRBD1
v_call: TRBV6-2/TRBV6-3
j_call: TRBJ2-3
cdr3_nt: TGTGCCAGCAGCGGACAGGGATATTGGACAGATACGCAGTATTTT
cdr3_aa: CASSGQGYWTDTQYF

clone_size: many
d_call: TRBD2
v_call: TRBV7-2
j_call: TRBJ2-1
cdr3_nt: TGTGCCAGCAGCTTAGACAGCGGGGGGTACAATGAGCAGTTCTTC
cdr3_aa: CASSLDSGGYNEQFF